The rows below give T cell receptor beta chains drawn from one sample of a study of blood T cell repertoires in COVID-19. The protocol was immunoSEQ multiplex PCR, while the TCRdb copy is restricted to in-frame clones and leaves out a portion. The sample shows 100,000 to 150,000 clones, 88% of them seen only once. The sample taken for sequencing was peripheral blood. The receptor source for this set is a man aged 45-65 years with acute or convalescent COVID-19. The conserved cysteine and the conserved F or W are not part of the CDR3 here. The D gene is left open where the match is weak.

v_call,j_call,d_call,cdr3_aa
TRBV3-1/TRBV3-2,TRBJ2-4,-,ASSRQSPSKNIQY
TRBV5-6,TRBJ1-2,TRBD1,ASSLGQGVNYGYT
TRBV5-1,TRBJ1-1,TRBD1,ASSLQTGWTEAF
TRBV27,TRBJ2-3,TRBD2,ASSSGLAGAPSTDTQY
TRBV29-1,TRBJ1-1,-,SGQKNTEAF
TRBV7-7,TRBJ2-3,TRBD2,ASSSGGVGTDTQY
TRBV5-4,TRBJ1-4,TRBD1,ASSLTGAISEKLF
TRBV2,TRBJ2-3,-,ASTGVFTDTQY
TRBV6-5,TRBJ1-5,-,ASSYRRGNQPQH
TRBV7-9,TRBJ1-1,-,ASSDSWSAAF
TRBV5-1,TRBJ1-2,-,ASSPTGGGYGYT
TRBV5-6,TRBJ2-7,TRBD1,ASSNRDRGEQY
TRBV30,TRBJ1-1,-,AWKGAGTEAF
TRBV2,TRBJ1-6,-,ASSGGSHNSPLH
TRBV9,TRBJ2-2,TRBD2,ASSVSGRNTGELF
TRBV5-1,TRBJ2-2,-,ASRDRGTGELF
TRBV5-6,TRBJ1-2,TRBD1,ASSPLQGALILGYT
TRBV4-1,TRBJ1-1,-,ASSHAKGTMNTEAF
TRBV27,TRBJ1-5,TRBD1,ASSSRQGARVAQPQH
TRBV4-1,TRBJ1-2,-,ASRGGMVSPGHPYHGYT
TRBV19,TRBJ2-1,TRBD2,ASIGSGNNNEQF
TRBV10-2,TRBJ2-3,-,ATARPAGDTQY
TRBV20-1,TRBJ1-1,-,SASRDSSEAF
TRBV28,TRBJ1-1,TRBD1,ASSTTTGGVTEAF
TRBV27,TRBJ1-1,-,ASSLAGTNTEAF
TRBV4-1,TRBJ1-5,TRBD1,ASSPGLSIGQVEPQH
TRBV6-5,TRBJ1-6,TRBD1,ASSYSFNRGRSPLH
TRBV28,TRBJ1-1,TRBD1,ASSLPTGGNTEAF
TRBV2,TRBJ2-1,TRBD1,ASSTSGTVKNEQF
TRBV27,TRBJ1-1,-,ASSSRLNTEAF
TRBV6-5,TRBJ1-3,-,ASSYSTIFSGNTIY
TRBV29-1,TRBJ2-2,TRBD1,SVGDRSTGELF
TRBV7-2,TRBJ1-4,TRBD1,ASSSDREGYRNEKLF
TRBV10-1,TRBJ1-2,TRBD1,ASSRGQGNYGYT
TRBV6-5,TRBJ2-3,-,ASSFGQLRVNTQY
TRBV6-2/TRBV6-3,TRBJ1-2,-,ASTYQPQAGGYT
TRBV5-1,TRBJ2-2,-,ASSLSQAGGTGELF
TRBV6-5,TRBJ2-4,TRBD1,ASSPPGTVIQY
TRBV28,TRBJ1-2,-,ASSSSDSLRSNYGYT
TRBV5-1,TRBJ2-3,-,ASGGAWGDTQY
TRBV5-6,TRBJ1-3,-,ASSSQGYGNTIY
TRBV5-1,TRBJ1-2,-,ASSLVQAGYGYT
TRBV5-1,TRBJ2-3,TRBD2,ASSSPSLAGVSDTQY
TRBV4-2,TRBJ2-5,-,ASSQDTGQETQY
TRBV7-2,TRBJ2-3,-,ASSFRRAADTQY
TRBV28,TRBJ1-2,TRBD1,ASTVSDRVGAYGYT
TRBV7-9,TRBJ1-2,-,ASSLAPGGYGYT
TRBV5-1,TRBJ1-5,-,ASSPLGGVQPQH
TRBV15,TRBJ2-1,-,ATSRMPAKRNEQF